The 15 T cell receptor beta chains listed next were all sequenced from one sample in a study of shared clonotypes between healthy human individuals. TCRdb's copy holds only in-frame clones and misses some; the assay was immunoSEQ multiplex PCR. The table lists 2 million to 2.5 million clones, roughly 92% of them singletons. Sequencing input: naive CD4+ T cells from PBMCs. Subset denoted: CD45RA+ positively selected. The receptors shown here come from a man aged 18 to 35 in good health. Some clones in this sample may be carry-over from other donors' samples.

This chain links TRBV10-3 with TRBJ2-7; D perhaps matches TRBD1 (5 bases). The CDR3 is made up of 16 amino acids. The germline V and J ends were trimmed by 2 bases and 3 bases, with 17 bases remaining between them. Per the germline V gene, CDR1 is ENHRY and CDR2 is SYGVKD. The CDR3 loop reads CAISEPQGGSGYEQYF. For the CDR3, the DNA is TGTGCCATCAGTGAGCCCCAGGGCGGTTCAGGCTACGAGCAGTACTTC.

The CDR3 DNA reads TGTGCCAGCAGCTTGCCCGGGATGAATCAGCCCCAGCATTTT. Translating gives CASSLPGMNQPQHF. The chain combines TRBV5-4 with TRBJ1-5; D uncertain. CDR1 SGHNT and CDR2 YYREEE come from the germline V gene (reference sequence). The CDR3 is 14 amino acids. Trimming left V 1 base short and J 4 bases short, with 9 bases between.

This chain connects TRBV4-2 to TRBJ2-3; 8 bases agree with TRBD1. Unmatched junction bases numbered 12, after V lost 3 bases and J lost 4 bases. The CDR3 sequence is 17 residues long. Germline V CDR1 and CDR2: LGHNA, YNFKEQ. The CDR3 protein is CASSQASTGEGSDTQYF. Here the CDR3 DNA reads TGTGCCAGCAGCCAGGCCTCGACAGGGGAAGGGTCAGATACGCAGTATTTT.

The table lists this clone with a few counts. The rearrangement joins TRBV5-1 to TRBJ1-1; D is unresolved. V gave up 1 base and J gave up 7 bases, with 8 bases separating them. Germline V gene data show CDR1 as SGHRS and CDR2 as YFSETQ. This CDR3 is 12 amino acids long. CDR3 coding DNA: TGCGCCAGCAGCTTGTCAGGCGTTGAAGCTTTCTTT. Encoded protein: CASSLSGVEAFF.

V gene TRBV6-5 combines with J gene TRBJ2-1, with 14 bases fitting TRBD2. With 5 bases clipped from V and 7 bases from J, the junction kept 1 base outside the gene matches. CDR1 and CDR2 (germline): MNHEY, SVGAGI. This CDR3 contains 14 residues. CDR3 DNA sequence: TGTGCCAGCAGTCGGACTAGCGGGAGGAATGAGCAGTTCTTC. Its translation: CASSRTSGRNEQFF.

For the CDR3, the DNA is TGTGCCAGCAGCTTATACGAGCGGGAGGGTGAGCTAGCCAAAAACATTCAGTACTTC. It encodes CASSLYEREGELAKNIQYF. The chain recombines TRBV7-9 with TRBJ2-4, with 10 bases lining up with TRBD2. The germline CDR1 and CDR2 sequences are SEHNR and FQNEAQ (reference sequence). The CDR3 contains 19 residues. The J segment lost 0 bases and the V segment lost 2 bases, leaving 10 bases of the junction unmatched.

The sample holds one count of this clone. The chain recombines TRBV2 with TRBJ1-1; weak D call: TRBD1 (6 bases). Germline V gene lookup returns CDR1 SNHLY and CDR2 FYNNEI. Deletions cut 8 bases from V and 11 bases from J, with 12 bases between. The CDR3 runs to 10 residues. The CDR3: CASREGGAFF. CDR3 sequence (DNA): TGTGCCAGCCGGGAGGGGGGCGCTTTCTTT. The full variable domain, with the rest looked up from reference TRBV2 and TRBJ1-1, is EPEVTQTPSHQVTQMGQEVILRCVPISNHLYFYWYRQILGQKVEFLVSFYNNEISEKSEIFDDQFSVERPDGSNFTLKIRSTKLEDSAMYFCASREGGAFFGQGTRLTVV.

This chain connects TRBV27 to TRBJ2-7; D may be TRBD1 or TRBD2 (7 bases each). V lost 6 bases and J 6 bases, leaving 12 bases between the germline ends. The CDR3 has 12 amino acids. Germline CDR1 is MNHEY and CDR2 is SMNVEV (reference sequence). For the CDR3, the DNA is TGTGCCAGCAGCACCAGGGGGGGCGAGCAGTACTTC. It yields the protein CASSTRGGEQYF.

The chain uses TRBV4-1 and TRBJ2-1; 10 nucleotides line up with TRBD2. The junction had 7 bases not matched to a gene; V was cut back by 0 bases and J by 5 bases. The CDR3 runs to 17 residues. Germline loops: CDR1 MGHRA, CDR2 YSYEKL. The CDR3 coding sequence is TGCGCCAGCAGCCAAGAAAGACTAGCGGGCGGCGACAATGAGCAGTTCTTC. It is translated as CASSQERLAGGDNEQFF.

This clone was seen just once. J is TRBJ2-5 and V is TRBV4-1; TRBD2 matches 10 bases. V dropped 0 bases and J dropped 4; count of bases not matched to a gene: 14. From germline, CDR1 is MGHRA and CDR2 YSYEKL. The length of the CDR3 is 19 residues. The CDR3 protein is CASSQEEGSGRAGRETQYF. The CDR3 bases are TGCGCCAGCAGCCAAGAGGAGGGCAGCGGGAGGGCCGGTCGAGAGACCCAGTACTTC.

This chain uses TRBV4-2 with TRBJ2-5; D not certain. Germline V lookup: CDR1 LGHNA, CDR2 YNFKEQ. This CDR3 spans 14 amino acids. The V and J ends lost 0 bases and 5 bases respectively, with 10 bases between them. The CDR3 DNA follows: TGTGCCAGCAGCCAAGAACGGAGCCGCGAGACCCAGTACTTC. Encoded protein: CASSQERSRETQYF.

V gene TRBV19 combines with J gene TRBJ2-1, with D maybe TRBD2 (6 bases). The CDR3 runs 14 residues. V was clipped by 5 bases and J by 2 bases, with 10 bases between them. Germline CDR1 LNHDA, CDR2 SQIVND (reference sequence). The CDR3 spells CASSAGGPYNEQFF. The CDR3 coding sequence is TGTGCCAGTAGTGCCGGAGGGCCCTACAATGAGCAGTTCTTC.

Of note for this clone: The same CDR3 can be traced to other DNA sequences in this sample. The chain has TRBV6-5 and TRBJ1-3; D call uncertain. The germline V gene has CDR1 MNHEY and CDR2 SVGAGI. The CDR3 is 14 residues long. Deletions cut 0 bases from V and 4 bases from J, with 7 bases between. The CDR3 reads CASSYSAGGNTIYF. The CDR3 bases are TGTGCCAGCAGTTACTCGGCAGGAGGAAACACCATATATTTT.

CDR3 coding DNA: TGTGCCAGTAGTCTCCGGACGGCTCCTACTAACTATGGCTACACCTTC. Translating it yields CASSLRTAPTNYGYTF. The chain links TRBV19 to TRBJ1-2; unclear D gene. The ends were cut back, 5 bases at V and 0 bases at J, with 16 bases in the middle. This CDR3 is built from 16 residues. Germline V lookup: CDR1 LNHDA, CDR2 SQIVND (reference sequence). Together with reference TRBV19 and TRBJ1-2, the CDR3 gives the full variable domain: DGGITQSPKYLFRKEGQNVTLSCEQNLNHDAMYWYRQDPGQGLRLIYYSQIVNDFQKGDIAEGYSVSREKKESFPLTVTSAQKNPTAFYLCASSLRTAPTNYGYTFGSGTRLTVV.

The rearrangement uses TRBV4-3 and TRBJ2-1; weak D call: TRBD2 (5 bases). Germline assignment: CDR1 LGHNA and CDR2 YSLEER. The CDR3 consists of 13 residues. The V end lost 4 bases, the J end lost 8 bases, and 12 bases lay between the germline ends. The chain's CDR3 is CASSRTAKDEQFF. The CDR3, as DNA: TGCGCCAGCAGCCGGACTGCCAAGGATGAGCAGTTCTTC.